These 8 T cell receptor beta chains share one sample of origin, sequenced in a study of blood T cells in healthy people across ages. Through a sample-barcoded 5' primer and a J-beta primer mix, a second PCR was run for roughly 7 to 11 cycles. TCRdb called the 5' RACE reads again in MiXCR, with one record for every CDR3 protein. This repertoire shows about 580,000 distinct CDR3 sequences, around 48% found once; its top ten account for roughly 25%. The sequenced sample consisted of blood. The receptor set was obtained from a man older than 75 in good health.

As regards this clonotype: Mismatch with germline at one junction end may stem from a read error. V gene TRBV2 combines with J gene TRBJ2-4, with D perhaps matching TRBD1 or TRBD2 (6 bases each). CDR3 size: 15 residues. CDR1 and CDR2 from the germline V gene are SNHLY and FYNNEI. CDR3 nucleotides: TGTGCCGGCAGCTTGCAGGGGAATCGGGGGAACATTCAGTACTTC. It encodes CAGSLQGNRGNIQYF.

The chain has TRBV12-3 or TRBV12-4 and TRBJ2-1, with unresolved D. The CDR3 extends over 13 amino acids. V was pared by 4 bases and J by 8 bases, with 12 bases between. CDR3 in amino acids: CASSSRLRDEQFF. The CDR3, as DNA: TGTGCCAGCAGTTCCAGATTGCGCGATGAGCAGTTCTTC.

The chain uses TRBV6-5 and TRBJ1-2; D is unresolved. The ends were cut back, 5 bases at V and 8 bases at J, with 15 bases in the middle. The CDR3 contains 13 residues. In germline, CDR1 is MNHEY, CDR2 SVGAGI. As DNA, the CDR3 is TGTGCCAGCAGTGACAACAGTCTTGGGGGCTACACCTTC. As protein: CASSDNSLGGYTF.

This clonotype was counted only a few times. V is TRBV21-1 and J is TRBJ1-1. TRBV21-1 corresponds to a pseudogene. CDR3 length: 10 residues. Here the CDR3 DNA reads TGTGCCAGCCCGAACACTGAAGCTTTCTTT. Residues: CASPNTEAFF.

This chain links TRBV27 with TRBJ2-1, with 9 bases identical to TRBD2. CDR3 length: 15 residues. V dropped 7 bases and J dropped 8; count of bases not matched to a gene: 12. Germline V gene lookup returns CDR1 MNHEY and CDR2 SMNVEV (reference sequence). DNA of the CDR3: TGTGCCAGCACTTCTTCAGGTAGCGGGAGTTATGAGCAGTTCTTC. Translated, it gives CASTSSGSGSYEQFF.

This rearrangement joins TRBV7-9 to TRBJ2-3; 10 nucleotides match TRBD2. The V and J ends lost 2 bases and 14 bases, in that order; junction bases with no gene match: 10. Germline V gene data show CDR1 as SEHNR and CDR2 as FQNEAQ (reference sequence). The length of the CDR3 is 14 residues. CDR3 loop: CASSLRLAGANTYF. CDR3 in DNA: TGTGCCAGCAGCTTAAGGCTAGCGGGGGCGAATACGTATTTT.

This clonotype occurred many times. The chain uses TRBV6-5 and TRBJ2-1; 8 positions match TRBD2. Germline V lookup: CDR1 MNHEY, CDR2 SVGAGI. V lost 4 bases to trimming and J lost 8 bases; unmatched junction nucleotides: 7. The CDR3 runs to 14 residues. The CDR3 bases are TGTGCCAGCAGTTTTCCGGGACTAGACCATGAGCAGTTCTTC. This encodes CASSFPGLDHEQFF.

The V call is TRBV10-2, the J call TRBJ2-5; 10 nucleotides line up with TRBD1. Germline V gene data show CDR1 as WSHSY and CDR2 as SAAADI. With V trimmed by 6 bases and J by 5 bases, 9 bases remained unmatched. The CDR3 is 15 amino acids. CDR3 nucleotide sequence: TGCGCCAGCAGAGAAACCGGGACAGGGGACGAGACCCAGTACTTC. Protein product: CASRETGTGDETQYF.